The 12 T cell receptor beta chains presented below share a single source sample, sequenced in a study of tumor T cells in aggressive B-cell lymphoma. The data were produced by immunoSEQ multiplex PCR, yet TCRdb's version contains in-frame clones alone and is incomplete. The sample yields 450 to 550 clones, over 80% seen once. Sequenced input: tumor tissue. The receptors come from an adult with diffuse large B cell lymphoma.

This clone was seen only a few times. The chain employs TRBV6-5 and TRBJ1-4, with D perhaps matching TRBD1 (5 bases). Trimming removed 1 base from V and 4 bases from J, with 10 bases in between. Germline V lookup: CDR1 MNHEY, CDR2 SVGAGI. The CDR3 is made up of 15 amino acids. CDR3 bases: TGTGCCAGCAGTTACTGGGGGGGAATTAATGAAAAACTGTTTTTT. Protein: CASSYWGGINEKLFF.

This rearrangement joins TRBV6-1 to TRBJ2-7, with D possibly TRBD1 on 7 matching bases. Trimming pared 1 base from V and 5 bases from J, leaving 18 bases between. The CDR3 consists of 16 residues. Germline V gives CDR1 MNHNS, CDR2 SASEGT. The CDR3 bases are TGTGCCAGCAGTGAAGTGGGCGGCAGGGGGAGGAACGAGCAGTACTTC. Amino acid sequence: CASSEVGGRGRNEQYF.

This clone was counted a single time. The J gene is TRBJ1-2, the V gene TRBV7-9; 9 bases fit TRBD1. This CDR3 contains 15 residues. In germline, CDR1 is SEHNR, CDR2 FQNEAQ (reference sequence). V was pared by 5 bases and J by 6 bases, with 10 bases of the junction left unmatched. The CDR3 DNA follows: TGTGCCAGCAGCATCCAGGGACAGGGCCCTAATGGCTACACCTTC. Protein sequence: CASSIQGQGPNGYTF.

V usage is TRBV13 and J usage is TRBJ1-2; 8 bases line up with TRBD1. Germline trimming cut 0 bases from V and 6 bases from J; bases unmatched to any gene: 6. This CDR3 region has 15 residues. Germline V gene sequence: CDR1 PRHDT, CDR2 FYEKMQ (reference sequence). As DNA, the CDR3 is TGTGCCAGCAGCTTAGGGCAGGGGGCGATGGATGGCTACACCTTC. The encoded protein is CASSLGQGAMDGYTF.

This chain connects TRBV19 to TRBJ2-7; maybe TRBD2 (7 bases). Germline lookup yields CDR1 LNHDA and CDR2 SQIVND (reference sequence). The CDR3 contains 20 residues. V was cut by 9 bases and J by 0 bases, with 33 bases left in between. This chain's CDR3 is CARRGPTDRPPSGHSYEQYF. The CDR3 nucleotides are TGTGCCAGACGGGGGCCCACTGACAGGCCGCCTAGCGGACACTCCTACGAGCAGTACTTC. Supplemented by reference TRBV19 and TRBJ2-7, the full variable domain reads DGGITQSPKYLFRKEGQNVTLSCEQNLNHDAMYWYRQDPGQGLRLIYYSQIVNDFQKGDIAEGYSVSREKKESFPLTVTSAQKNPTAFYLCARRGPTDRPPSGHSYEQYFGPGTRLTVT.

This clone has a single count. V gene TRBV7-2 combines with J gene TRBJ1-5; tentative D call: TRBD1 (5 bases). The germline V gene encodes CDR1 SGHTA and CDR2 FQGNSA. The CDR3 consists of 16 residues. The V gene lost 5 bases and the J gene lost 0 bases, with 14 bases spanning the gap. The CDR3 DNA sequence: TGTGCCAGCAGCCATAGACAGACTGTTAGCAATCAGCCCCAGCATTTT. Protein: CASSHRQTVSNQPQHF.

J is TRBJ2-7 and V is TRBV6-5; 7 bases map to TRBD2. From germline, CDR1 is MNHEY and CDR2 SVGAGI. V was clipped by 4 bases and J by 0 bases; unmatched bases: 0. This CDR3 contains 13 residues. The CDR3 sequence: CASSSGGSYEQYF. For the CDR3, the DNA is TGTGCCAGCAGTTCGGGAGGCTCCTACGAGCAGTACTTC.

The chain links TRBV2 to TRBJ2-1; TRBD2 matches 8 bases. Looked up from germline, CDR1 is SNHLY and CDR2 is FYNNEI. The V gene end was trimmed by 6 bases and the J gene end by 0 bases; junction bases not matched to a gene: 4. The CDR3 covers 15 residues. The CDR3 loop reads CASRGAGVSYNEQFF. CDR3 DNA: TGTGCCAGCAGGGGAGCGGGAGTCTCCTACAATGAGCAGTTCTTC.

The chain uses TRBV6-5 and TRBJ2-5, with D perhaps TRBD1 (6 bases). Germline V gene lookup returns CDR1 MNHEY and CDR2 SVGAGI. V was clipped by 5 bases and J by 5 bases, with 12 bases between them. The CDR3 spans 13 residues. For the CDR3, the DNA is TGTGCCAGCAGTCCCGGACAGTGGGAGACCCAGTACTTC. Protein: CASSPGQWETQYF.

The CDR3 reads CSVEGSVTSPEGYTF. CDR3 nucleotides: TGCAGCGTTGAAGGGTCCGTGACTTCCCCGGAGGGCTACACCTTC. This sequence joins TRBV29-1 and TRBJ1-2; D uncertain. The germline CDR1 and CDR2 sequences are SQVTM and ANQGSEA. The CDR3 is made up of 15 amino acids. V gave up 1 base and J gave up 8 bases, with 20 bases separating them.

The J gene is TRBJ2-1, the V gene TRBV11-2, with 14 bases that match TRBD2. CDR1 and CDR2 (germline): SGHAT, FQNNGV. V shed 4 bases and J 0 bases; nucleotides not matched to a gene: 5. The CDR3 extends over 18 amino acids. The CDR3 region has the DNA TGTGCCAGCAGCTGGACTAGCGGGGGGCTAAGCTCCTACAATGAGCAGTTCTTC. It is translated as CASSWTSGGLSSYNEQFF.

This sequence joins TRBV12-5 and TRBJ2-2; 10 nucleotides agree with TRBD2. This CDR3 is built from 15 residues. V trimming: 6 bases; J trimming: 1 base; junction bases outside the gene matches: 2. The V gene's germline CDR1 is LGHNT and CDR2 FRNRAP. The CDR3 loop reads CASGQRGGNTGELFF. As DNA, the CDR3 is TGTGCTAGTGGGCAGCGGGGGGGGAACACCGGGGAGCTGTTTTTT.